The 18 T cell receptor beta chains reported below all come from one sample, sequenced in a study of blood T cell repertoires in COVID-19. Method: immunoSEQ multiplex PCR; TCRdb's copy keeps in-frame clones and lacks some. The sample holds about 110,000 clones; 75% to 90% are singletons and the top ten take approximately 31%. Input material: peripheral blood. Receptors originate from a woman older than 75 with acute or convalescent COVID-19.

This chain joins TRBV9 and TRBJ2-1; 7 nucleotides agree with TRBD2. Germline trimming cut 4 bases from V and 5 bases from J; bases unmatched to any gene: 12. This CDR3 is built from 16 residues. Germline V CDR1 and CDR2: SGDLS, YYNGEE. For the CDR3, the DNA is TGTGCCAGCAGCTTGGGAGGGCTAGCGATCAACAATGAGCAGTTCTTC. It specifies CASSLGGLAINNEQFF.

The V gene is TRBV5-4, the J gene TRBJ1-2; D uncertain. The CDR3 covers 15 residues. The V end was cut by 0 bases, the J end by 1 base, with 10 bases between. CDR1 SGHNT and CDR2 YYREEE come from the germline V gene (reference sequence). In nucleotides, the CDR3 is TGTGCCAGCAGCTTGGGCGTTGATCTTAACTATGGCTACACCTTC. Amino acids: CASSLGVDLNYGYTF. Full variable domain (rest looked up from reference TRBV5-4 and TRBJ1-2): ETGVTQSPTHLIKTRGQQVTLRCSSQSGHNTVSWYQQALGQGPQFIFQYYREEENGRGNFPPRFSGLQFPNYSSELNVNALELDDSALYLCASSLGVDLNYGYTFGSGTRLTVV.

This chain joins TRBV30 and TRBJ2-1; TRBD1 is a possible D gene (6 bases). Germline CDR1 and CDR2: GTSNPN and SVGIG (reference sequence). The CDR3 has 13 residues. V lost 0 bases to trimming and J lost 7 bases, with 10 bases between them. CDR3 sequence: CAWSVGGGNEQFF. In DNA, the CDR3 is TGTGCCTGGAGTGTAGGGGGTGGTAATGAGCAGTTCTTC.

V usage is TRBV30 and J usage is TRBJ2-3; 9 bases align to TRBD1. J gave up 3 bases and V 7 bases, and 5 bases lay outside the gene matches. Per the germline V gene, CDR1 is GTSNPN and CDR2 is SVGIG (reference sequence). The CDR3 covers 13 residues. The CDR3 DNA is TGTGCCTCAGGGACAGGGTTGACAGATACGCAGTATTTT. It encodes CASGTGLTDTQYF. The variable domain in full, completed from reference TRBV30 and TRBJ2-3, reads SQTIHQWPATLVQPVGSPLSLECTVEGTSNPNLYWYRQAAGRGLQLLFYSVGIGQISSEVPQNLSASRPQDRQFILSSKKLLLSDSGFYLCASGTGLTDTQYFGPGTRLTVL.

The V and J genes are TRBV18 and TRBJ1-4, with a tentative D call TRBD1 (5 bases). This CDR3 has 11 residues. V lost 8 bases, J lost 8 bases, and 9 bases lay in between. Germline lookup yields CDR1 KGHSH and CDR2 LQKENI. The CDR3: CASGQGEKLFF. CDR3 nucleotides: TGTGCCAGCGGGCAGGGAGAAAAACTGTTTTTT.

The chain carries TRBV2 and TRBJ1-1, with 7 bases fitting TRBD1. The J segment lost 0 bases and the V segment lost 8 bases, leaving 3 bases of the junction unmatched. Germline values: CDR1 SNHLY, CDR2 FYNNEI. CDR3 length: 13 residues. CDR3 nucleotide sequence: TGTGCCAGCTCGACAGGGCTGAACACTGAAGCTTTCTTT. Amino acid sequence: CASSTGLNTEAFF.

The rearrangement joins TRBV7-2 to TRBJ1-2, with a weak D call TRBD1 (6 bases). Germline CDR1 SGHTA, CDR2 FQGNSA. The CDR3 spans 16 residues. V dropped 2 bases and J dropped 6 bases, with 19 bases sitting between them. The CDR3 sequence is CASSLRPDSRLNGYTF. CDR3 DNA sequence: TGTGCCAGCAGCTTAAGGCCGGACAGTAGGTTGAATGGCTACACCTTC. The full variable domain, in which reference TRBV7-2 and TRBJ1-2 provide the parts outside the CDR3, is GAGVSQSPSNKVTEKGKDVELRCDPISGHTALYWYRQSLGQGLEFLIYFQGNSAPDKSGLPSDRFSAERTGGSVSTLTIQRTQQEDSAVYLCASSLRPDSRLNGYTFGSGTRLTVV.

The chain uses TRBV18 and TRBJ1-2, with 9 positions matching TRBD1. V trimming: 3 bases; J trimming: 4 bases; junction bases outside the gene matches: 3. CDR1 KGHSH and CDR2 LQKENI come from the germline V gene. The CDR3 totals 14 residues. This CDR3 is CASSPDRGAYGYTF. The CDR3 DNA is TGTGCCAGCTCACCCGACAGGGGGGCCTATGGCTACACCTTC.

V gene TRBV30 combines with J gene TRBJ1-3, with D maybe TRBD1 (5 bases). CDR3 length: 14 residues. The V gene's germline CDR1 is GTSNPN and CDR2 SVGIG (reference sequence). Trimming cost V 0 bases and J 4 bases, with 10 bases left between them. The CDR3 region is CAWSVGGSGNTIYF. CDR3 DNA: TGTGCCTGGAGTGTCGGGGGGTCCGGAAACACCATATATTTT.

This chain connects TRBV5-1 to TRBJ2-1; D perhaps matches TRBD2 (6 bases). Germline-derived CDR1 and CDR2 are SGHRS and YFSETQ. The V end was cut by 4 bases, the J end by 5 bases, with 13 bases between. The CDR3 contains 14 residues. The CDR3 bases are TGCGCCAGCAGCCCGGGGGTGGGTGACAATGAGCAGTTCTTC. Translating gives CASSPGVGDNEQFF.

The rearrangement joins TRBV7-8 to TRBJ2-7, with 8 bases that match TRBD2. Germline V gene data show CDR1 as SGHVS and CDR2 as FQNEAQ. CDR3 size: 17 residues. J gave up 2 bases and V 5 bases, and 14 bases lay outside the gene matches. The CDR3 DNA reads as TGTGCCAGCAGCATCCCTCCGGGGGGGCGCAATACCTACGAGCAGTACTTC. Protein sequence: CASSIPPGGRNTYEQYF.

This chain uses TRBV6-1 with TRBJ2-1; TRBD1 agrees at 9 bases. With V trimmed by 3 bases and J by 4 bases, 1 base remained unmatched. The germline V gene has CDR1 MNHNS and CDR2 SASEGT. The CDR3 runs 14 residues. For the CDR3, the DNA is TGTGCCAGCAGTGAGGGACAGGGTTACAATGAGCAGTTCTTC. Its translation is CASSEGQGYNEQFF.

The table lists this clone with a few counts. The chain links TRBV20-1 to TRBJ1-5; possible D gene TRBD1, 5 bases. The CDR3 has 13 amino acids. Germline assignment: CDR1 DFQATT and CDR2 SNEGSKA (reference sequence). V was shortened by 3 bases and J by 2 bases, with 8 bases between the two germline ends. Written as DNA, the CDR3 is TGCAGTGCTAGTTGGGGGGGCAATCAGCCCCAGCATTTT. Translating it yields CSASWGGNQPQHF.

The chain combines TRBV7-9 with TRBJ2-7; TRBD2 matches 7 bases. Germline V gene sequence: CDR1 SEHNR, CDR2 FQNEAQ (reference sequence). The CDR3 consists of 15 residues. V lost 1 base to trimming and J lost 6 bases; unmatched junction nucleotides: 9. The DNA of the CDR3 is TGTGCCAGCAGCTTAGTGGGAGGGGCTTTGGGCGAGCAGTACTTC. Amino acids: CASSLVGGALGEQYF.

The V and J genes are TRBV4-1 and TRBJ2-7, with 8 bases fitting TRBD1. The trim removed 0 bases at V and 4 bases at J, leaving 2 bases unmatched. Per the germline V gene, CDR1 is MGHRA and CDR2 is YSYEKL. The length of the CDR3 is 14 residues. The CDR3 DNA follows: TGCGCCAGCAGCCAAGATACAGGGGGGTACGAGCAGTACTTC. Encoded protein: CASSQDTGGYEQYF.

The rearrangement joins TRBV14 to TRBJ2-5; weak D call: TRBD1 (5 bases). CDR1 is SGHDN, CDR2 FVKESK, per germline. This CDR3 spans 15 amino acids. The V gene lost 0 bases and the J gene lost 2 bases, with 10 bases spanning the gap. This CDR3 is CASSQDQGRQETQYF. In nucleotides, the CDR3 is TGTGCCAGCAGCCAAGACCAGGGCCGGCAAGAGACCCAGTACTTC.

This rearrangement joins TRBV12-5 to TRBJ2-5; D might be TRBD1 (6 bases). The germline V and J ends were trimmed by 5 bases and 5 bases, with 12 bases remaining between them. The CDR3 totals 13 residues. In germline, CDR1 is LGHNT, CDR2 FRNRAP. The DNA for the CDR3 is TGTGCTAGTGGTGGACAGAGTCAGGAGACCCAGTACTTC. Translating it yields CASGGQSQETQYF.

The J gene is TRBJ1-1, the V gene TRBV5-5; 9 bases align to TRBD1. Germline CDR1 SGHKS, CDR2 YYEKEE (reference sequence). J lost 8 bases, V lost 0 bases, and 11 bases had no gene match. The CDR3 totals 16 residues. CDR3 in amino acids: CASSLAGRDRDQEAFF. As DNA, the CDR3 is TGTGCCAGCAGCTTGGCCGGGCGGGACAGGGATCAAGAAGCTTTCTTT.